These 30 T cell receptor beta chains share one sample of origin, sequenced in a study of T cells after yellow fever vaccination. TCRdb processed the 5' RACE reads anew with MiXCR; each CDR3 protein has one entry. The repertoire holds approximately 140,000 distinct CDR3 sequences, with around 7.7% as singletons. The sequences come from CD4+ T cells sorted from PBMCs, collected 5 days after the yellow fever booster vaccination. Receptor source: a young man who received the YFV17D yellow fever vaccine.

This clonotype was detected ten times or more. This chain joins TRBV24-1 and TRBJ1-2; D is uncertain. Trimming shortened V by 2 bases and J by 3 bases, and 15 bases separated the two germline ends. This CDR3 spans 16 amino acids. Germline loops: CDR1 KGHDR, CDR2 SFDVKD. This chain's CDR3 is CATSDSTDGDYYGYTF. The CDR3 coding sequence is TGTGCCACCAGTGATTCTACCGACGGTGATTACTATGGCTACACCTTC.

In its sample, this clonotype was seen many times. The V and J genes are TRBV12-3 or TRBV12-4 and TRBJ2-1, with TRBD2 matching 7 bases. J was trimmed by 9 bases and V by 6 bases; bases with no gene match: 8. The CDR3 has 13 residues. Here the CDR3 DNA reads TGTGCCAGCAGCCCCATACTAGCGTCTGAGCAGTTCTTC. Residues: CASSPILASEQFF.

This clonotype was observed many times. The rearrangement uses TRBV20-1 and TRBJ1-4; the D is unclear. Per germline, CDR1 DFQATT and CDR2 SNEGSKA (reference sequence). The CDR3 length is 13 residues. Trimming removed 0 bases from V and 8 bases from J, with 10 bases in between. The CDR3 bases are TGCAGTGCTAGAGATAACTTGAAGGAAAAACTGTTTTTT. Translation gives CSARDNLKEKLFF.

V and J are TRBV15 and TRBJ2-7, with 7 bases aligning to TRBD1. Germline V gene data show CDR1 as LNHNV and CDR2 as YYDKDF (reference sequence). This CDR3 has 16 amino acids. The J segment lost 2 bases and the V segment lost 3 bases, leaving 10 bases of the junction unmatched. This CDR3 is CATSRDIQGPTYEQYF. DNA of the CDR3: TGTGCCACCAGCAGGGACATACAGGGGCCGACCTACGAGCAGTACTTC. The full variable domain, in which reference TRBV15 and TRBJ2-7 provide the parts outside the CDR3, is DAMVIQNPRYQVTQFGKPVTLSCSQTLNHNVMYWYQQKSSQAPKLLFHYYDKDFNNEADTPDNFQSRRPNTSFCFLDIRSPGLGDTAMYLCATSRDIQGPTYEQYFGPGTRLTVT.

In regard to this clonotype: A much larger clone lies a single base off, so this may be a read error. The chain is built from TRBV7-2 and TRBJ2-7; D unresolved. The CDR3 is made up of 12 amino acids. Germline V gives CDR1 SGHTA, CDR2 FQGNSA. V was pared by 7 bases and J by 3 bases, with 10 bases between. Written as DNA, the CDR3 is TGTGCCAGCATCTTCCGCCTCTACGAGCAGTACTTC. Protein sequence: CASIFRLYEQYF. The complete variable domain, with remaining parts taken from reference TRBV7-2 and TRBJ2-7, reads GAGVSQSPSNKVTEKGKDVELRCDPISGHTALYWYRQSLGQGLEFLIYFQGNSAPDKSGLPSDRFSAERTGGSVSTLTIQRTQQEDSAVYLCASIFRLYEQYFGPGTRLTVT.

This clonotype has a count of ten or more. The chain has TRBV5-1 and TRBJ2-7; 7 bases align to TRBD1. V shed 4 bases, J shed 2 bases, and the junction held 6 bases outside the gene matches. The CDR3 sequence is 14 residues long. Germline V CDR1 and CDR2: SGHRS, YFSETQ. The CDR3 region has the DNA TGCGCCAGCAGCCTAAAACAGGGGCCCTACGAGCAGTACTTC. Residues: CASSLKQGPYEQYF.

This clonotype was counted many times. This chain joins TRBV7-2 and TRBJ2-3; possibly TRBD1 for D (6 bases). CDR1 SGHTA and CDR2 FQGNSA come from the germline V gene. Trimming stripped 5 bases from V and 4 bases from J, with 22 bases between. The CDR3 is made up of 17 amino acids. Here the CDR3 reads CASSATITGWRADTQYF. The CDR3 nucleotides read TGTGCCAGCAGCGCCACGATTACAGGGTGGAGAGCAGATACGCAGTATTTT. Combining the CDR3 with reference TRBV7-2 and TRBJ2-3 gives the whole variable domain GAGVSQSPSNKVTEKGKDVELRCDPISGHTALYWYRQSLGQGLEFLIYFQGNSAPDKSGLPSDRFSAERTGGSVSTLTIQRTQQEDSAVYLCASSATITGWRADTQYFGPGTRLTVL.

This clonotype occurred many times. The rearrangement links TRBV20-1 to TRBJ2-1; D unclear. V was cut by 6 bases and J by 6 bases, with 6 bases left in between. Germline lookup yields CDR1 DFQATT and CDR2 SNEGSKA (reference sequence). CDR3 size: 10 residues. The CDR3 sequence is CSARSNEQFF. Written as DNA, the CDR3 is TGCAGTGCCCGCAGCAATGAGCAGTTCTTC.

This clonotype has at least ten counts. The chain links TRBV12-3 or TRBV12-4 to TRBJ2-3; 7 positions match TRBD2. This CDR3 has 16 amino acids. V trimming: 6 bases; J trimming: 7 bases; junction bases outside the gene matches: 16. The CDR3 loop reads CASSRDWEGSSNTQYF. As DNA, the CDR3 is TGTGCCAGCAGCCGCGATTGGGAGGGCTCCTCCAATACGCAGTATTTT.

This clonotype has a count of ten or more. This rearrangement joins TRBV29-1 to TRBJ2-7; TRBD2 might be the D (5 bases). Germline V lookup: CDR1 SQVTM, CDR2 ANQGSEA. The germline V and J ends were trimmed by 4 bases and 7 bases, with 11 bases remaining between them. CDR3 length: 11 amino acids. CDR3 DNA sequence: TGCAGCGTTGTGACTATCCGGGAGCAGTACTTC. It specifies CSVVTIREQYF.

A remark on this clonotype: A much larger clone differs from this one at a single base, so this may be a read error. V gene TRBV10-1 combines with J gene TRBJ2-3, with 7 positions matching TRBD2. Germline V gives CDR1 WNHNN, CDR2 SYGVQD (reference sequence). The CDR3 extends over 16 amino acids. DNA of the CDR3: TGCGACAGCAGTGAGTCGAGGGCGGGAGCCGCAGATACGCAGTATTTT. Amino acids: CDSSESRAGAADTQYF.

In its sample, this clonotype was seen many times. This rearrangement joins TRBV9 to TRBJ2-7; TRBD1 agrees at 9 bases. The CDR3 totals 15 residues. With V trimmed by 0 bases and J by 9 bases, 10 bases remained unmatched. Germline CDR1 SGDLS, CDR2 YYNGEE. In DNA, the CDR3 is TGTGCCAGCAGCGTAGGGGACAGGGCCTATCGGGTGCAGTACTTC. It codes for CASSVGDRAYRVQYF.

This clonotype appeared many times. The CDR3 DNA sequence: TGTGCCAGCAGCTTTGTCCGGGACCGACAGGGGAGAACGTACAATGAGCAGTTCTTC. It specifies CASSFVRDRQGRTYNEQFF. This chain connects TRBV11-1 to TRBJ2-1; 8 positions match TRBD1. Germline V lookup: CDR1 SGHAT, CDR2 FQDESV (reference sequence). With 3 bases clipped from V and 4 bases from J, the junction kept 17 bases outside the gene matches. The CDR3 extends over 19 amino acids.

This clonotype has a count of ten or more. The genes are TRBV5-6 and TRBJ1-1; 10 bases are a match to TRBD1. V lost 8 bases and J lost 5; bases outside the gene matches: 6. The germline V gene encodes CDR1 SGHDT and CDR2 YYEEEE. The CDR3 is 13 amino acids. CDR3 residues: CASATGGWTEAFF. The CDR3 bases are TGTGCCAGTGCGACAGGGGGCTGGACTGAAGCTTTCTTT.

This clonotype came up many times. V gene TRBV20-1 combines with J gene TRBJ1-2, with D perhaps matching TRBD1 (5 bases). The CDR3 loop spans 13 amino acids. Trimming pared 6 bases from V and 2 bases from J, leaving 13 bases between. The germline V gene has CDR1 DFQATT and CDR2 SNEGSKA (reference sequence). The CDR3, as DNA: TGCAGTGCAGCAACCGGGACGAACTATGGCTACACCTTC. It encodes CSAATGTNYGYTF.

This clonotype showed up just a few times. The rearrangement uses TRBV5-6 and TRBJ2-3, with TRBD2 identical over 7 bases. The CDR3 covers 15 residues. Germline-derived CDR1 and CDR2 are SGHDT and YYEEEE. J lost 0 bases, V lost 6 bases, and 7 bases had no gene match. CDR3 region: CASKSGLVSTDTQYF. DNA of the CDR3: TGTGCCAGCAAATCAGGACTAGTTAGCACAGATACGCAGTATTTT. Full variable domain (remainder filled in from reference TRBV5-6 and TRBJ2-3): DAGVTQSPTHLIKTRGQQVTLRCSPKSGHDTVSWYQQALGQGPQFIFQYYEEEERQRGNFPDRFSGHQFPNYSSELNVNALLLGDSALYLCASKSGLVSTDTQYFGPGTRLTVL.

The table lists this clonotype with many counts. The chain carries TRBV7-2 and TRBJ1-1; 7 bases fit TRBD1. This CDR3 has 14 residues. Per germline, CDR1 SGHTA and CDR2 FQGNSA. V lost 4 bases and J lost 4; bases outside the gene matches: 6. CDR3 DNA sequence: TGTGCCAGCAGCTCGTGGACAGGTGCCACTGAAGCTTTCTTT. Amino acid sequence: CASSSWTGATEAFF.

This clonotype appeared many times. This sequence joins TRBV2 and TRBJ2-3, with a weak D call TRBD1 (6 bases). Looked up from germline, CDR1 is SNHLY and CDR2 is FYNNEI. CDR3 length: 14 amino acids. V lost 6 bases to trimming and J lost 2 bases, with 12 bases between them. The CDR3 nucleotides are TGTGCCAGCAGAAGGACAGCTCTCACAGATACGCAGTATTTT. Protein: CASRRTALTDTQYF.

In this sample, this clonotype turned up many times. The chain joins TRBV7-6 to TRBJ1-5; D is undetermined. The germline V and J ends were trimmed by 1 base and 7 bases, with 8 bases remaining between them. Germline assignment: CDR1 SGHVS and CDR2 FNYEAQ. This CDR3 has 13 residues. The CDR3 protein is CASSLETMQPQHF. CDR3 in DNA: TGTGCCAGCAGCTTAGAAACCATGCAGCCCCAGCATTTT.

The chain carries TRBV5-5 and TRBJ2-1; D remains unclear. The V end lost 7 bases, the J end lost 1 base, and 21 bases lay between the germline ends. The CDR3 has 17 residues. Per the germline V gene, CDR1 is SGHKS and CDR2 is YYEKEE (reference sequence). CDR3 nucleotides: TGTGCCAGCGGCCCTCGCCCCAGGCGCCAGTCCTACAATGAGCAGTTCTTC. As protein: CASGPRPRRQSYNEQFF. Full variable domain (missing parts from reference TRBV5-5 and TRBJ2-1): DAGVTQSPTHLIKTRGQQVTLRCSPISGHKSVSWYQQVLGQGPQFIFQYYEKEERGRGNFPDRFSARQFPNYSSELNVNALLLGDSALYLCASGPRPRRQSYNEQFFGPGTRLTVL.

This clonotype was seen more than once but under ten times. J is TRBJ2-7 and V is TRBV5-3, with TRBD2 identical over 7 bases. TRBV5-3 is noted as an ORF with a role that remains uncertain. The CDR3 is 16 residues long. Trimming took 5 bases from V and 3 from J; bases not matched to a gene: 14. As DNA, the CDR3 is TGTGCCAGAAGGAAAAGCGGGGCGGGGATTTTCTACGAGCAGTACTTC. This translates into CARRKSGAGIFYEQYF.

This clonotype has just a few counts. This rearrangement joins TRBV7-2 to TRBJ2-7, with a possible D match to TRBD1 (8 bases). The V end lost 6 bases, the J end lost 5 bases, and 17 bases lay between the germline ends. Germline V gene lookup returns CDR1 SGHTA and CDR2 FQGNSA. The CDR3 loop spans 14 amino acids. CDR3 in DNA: TGTGCCAGCAGGGTTACAGGGGGGGGAGACGAGCAGTACTTC. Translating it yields CASRVTGGGDEQYF. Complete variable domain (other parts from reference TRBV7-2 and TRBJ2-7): GAGVSQSPSNKVTEKGKDVELRCDPISGHTALYWYRQSLGQGLEFLIYFQGNSAPDKSGLPSDRFSAERTGGSVSTLTIQRTQQEDSAVYLCASRVTGGGDEQYFGPGTRLTVT.

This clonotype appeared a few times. The CDR3 region has the DNA TGTGCCAGCAGCCAAACACCTTCCCCCGCAGGGGCCTACGAGCAGTACTTC. As protein: CASSQTPSPAGAYEQYF. The chain carries TRBV3-1 and TRBJ2-7; the D gene is possibly TRBD1 (6 bases). The V end lost 2 bases, the J end lost 2 bases, and 19 bases lay between the germline ends. CDR1 LGHDT and CDR2 YNNKEL come from the germline V gene (reference sequence). CDR3 length: 17 amino acids.

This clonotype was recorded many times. CDR3 in amino acids: CSSIDSGRAYEQYF. The DNA of the CDR3 is TGCAGTTCCATCGATAGCGGGAGAGCCTACGAGCAGTACTTC. The rearrangement joins TRBV20-1 to TRBJ2-7, with TRBD2 matching 9 bases. This CDR3 has 14 residues. V lost 8 bases to trimming and J lost 2 bases; unmatched junction nucleotides: 10. Germline V gene sequence: CDR1 DFQATT, CDR2 SNEGSKA (reference sequence).

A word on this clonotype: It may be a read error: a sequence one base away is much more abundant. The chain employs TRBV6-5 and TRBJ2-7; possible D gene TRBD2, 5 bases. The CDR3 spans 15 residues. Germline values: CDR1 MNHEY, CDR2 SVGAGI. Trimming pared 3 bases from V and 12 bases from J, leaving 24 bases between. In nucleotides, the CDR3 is TGTGCCAGCAGTTATTCGCTGGAGGTGATGGGTGGGCGGTACTTC. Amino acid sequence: CASSYSLEVMGGRYF.

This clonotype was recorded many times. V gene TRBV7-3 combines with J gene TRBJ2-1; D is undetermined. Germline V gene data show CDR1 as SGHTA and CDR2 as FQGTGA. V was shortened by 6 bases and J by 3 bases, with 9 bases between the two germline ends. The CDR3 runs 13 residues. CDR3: CASRESLYNEQFF. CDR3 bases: TGTGCCAGCAGAGAATCCCTCTACAATGAGCAGTTCTTC. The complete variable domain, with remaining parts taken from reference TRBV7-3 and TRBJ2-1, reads GAGVSQTPSNKVTEKGKYVELRCDPISGHTALYWYRQSLGQGPEFLIYFQGTGAADDSGLPNDRFFAVRPEGSVSTLKIQRTERGDSAVYLCASRESLYNEQFFGPGTRLTVL.

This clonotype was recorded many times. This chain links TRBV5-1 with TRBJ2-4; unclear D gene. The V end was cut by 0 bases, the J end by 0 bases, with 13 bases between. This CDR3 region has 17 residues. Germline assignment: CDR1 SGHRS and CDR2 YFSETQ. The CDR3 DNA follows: TGCGCCAGCAGCTTGGGCGTTGGAATACTAGCCAAAAACATTCAGTACTTC. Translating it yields CASSLGVGILAKNIQYF.

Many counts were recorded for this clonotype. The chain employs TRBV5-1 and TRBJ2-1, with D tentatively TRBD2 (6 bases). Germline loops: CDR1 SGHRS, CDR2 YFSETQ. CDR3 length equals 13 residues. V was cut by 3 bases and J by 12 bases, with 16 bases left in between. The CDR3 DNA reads TGCGCCAGCAGCTCGGAGGGACCCTCGGGGCAGTTCTTC. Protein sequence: CASSSEGPSGQFF.

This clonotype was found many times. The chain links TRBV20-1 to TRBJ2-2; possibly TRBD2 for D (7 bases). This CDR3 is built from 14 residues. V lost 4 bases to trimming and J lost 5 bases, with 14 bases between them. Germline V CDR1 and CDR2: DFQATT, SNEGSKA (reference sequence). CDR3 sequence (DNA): TGCAGTGCTATTCGGGGGGCGAGGACCGGGGAGCTGTTTTTT. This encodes CSAIRGARTGELFF.

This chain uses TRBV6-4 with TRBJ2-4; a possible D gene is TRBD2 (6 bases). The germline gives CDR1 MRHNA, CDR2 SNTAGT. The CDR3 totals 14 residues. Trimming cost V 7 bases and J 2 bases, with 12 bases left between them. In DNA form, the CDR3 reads TGTGCCAGCACCTCAAGGGACTCCAAAAACATTCAGTACTTC. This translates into CASTSRDSKNIQYF.